A selection of T cell receptor beta chains follows, all from one sample in a study of blood T cell repertoires in COVID-19. The data were produced by immunoSEQ multiplex PCR, yet TCRdb's version contains in-frame clones alone and is incomplete. In the table there are 35,000 to 50,000 clones, 90% of which are singletons. Sequencing was carried out using peripheral blood. These receptors were collected from a man aged 50-60 years with active COVID-19. Both conserved end residues are part of each CDR3. D genes are given only for firm matches. Only some rows state a clone size, as once, few, many or a class for expanded clones.

D | J | size | V | CDR3 | DNA
NA | TRBJ2-6 | NA | TRBV19 | CASIPGHSGANVLTF | TGTGCCAGCATCCCTGGGCACTCTGGGGCCAACGTCCTGACTTTC
TRBD2 | TRBJ2-1 | NA | TRBV2 | CASSELTSGVGEQFF | TGTGCCAGCAGTGAATTGACTAGCGGGGTGGGTGAGCAGTTCTTC
NA | TRBJ2-5 | NA | TRBV19 | CASSMTGSETQYF | TGTGCCAGTAGTATGACAGGTTCAGAGACCCAGTACTTC
TRBD1 | TRBJ1-4 | NA | TRBV7-2 | CASSLTGGYGTNEKLFF | TGTGCCAGCAGCTTGACAGGGGGCTACGGAACTAATGAAAAACTGTTTTTT
TRBD1 | TRBJ2-3 | NA | TRBV5-1 | CASSRGQSTDTQYF | TGCGCCAGCAGCCGGGGACAGTCCACAGATACGCAGTATTTT
NA | TRBJ1-3 | NA | TRBV18 | CASSPSMTAVGNTIYF | TGTGCCAGCTCACCATCAATGACTGCCGTTGGAAACACCATATATTTT
TRBD1 | TRBJ2-7 | NA | TRBV25-1 | CASSDPKRDRFYEQYF | TGTGCCAGCAGTGACCCGAAAAGGGACAGGTTTTACGAGCAGTACTTC
NA | TRBJ2-3 | NA | TRBV24-1 | CATRDDRLTDTQYF | TGTGCCACCCGCGACGATAGACTCACAGATACGCAGTATTTT
NA | TRBJ1-1 | NA | TRBV19 | CASSMTANTEAFF | TGTGCCAGTAGTATGACAGCGAACACTGAAGCTTTCTTT
TRBD1 | TRBJ1-2 | NA | TRBV28 | CASSPSDRGPSGYTF | TGTGCCAGCAGTCCGAGCGACAGGGGGCCGAGTGGCTACACCTTC
NA | TRBJ1-2 | NA | TRBV6-5 | CASSQGRGYTF | TGTGCCAGCAGTCAGGGCCGTGGCTACACCTTC
NA | TRBJ2-1 | NA | TRBV4-3 | CASSQVSGEQFF | TGCGCCAGCAGCCAAGTCAGCGGTGAGCAGTTCTTC
NA | TRBJ1-5 | NA | TRBV5-5 | CASSLSTYSNQPQHF | TGTGCCAGCAGCTTGTCCACTTATAGCAATCAGCCCCAGCATTTT
TRBD2 | TRBJ2-3 | once | TRBV27 | CAAFSGGVGSDTQYF | TGTGCCGCTTTCTCGGGAGGGGTTGGTTCAGATACGCAGTATTTT
TRBD1 | TRBJ1-1 | NA | TRBV5-5 | CASSRTGWNTEAFF | TGTGCCAGCAGCAGGACAGGGTGGAACACTGAAGCTTTCTTT
NA | TRBJ1-2 | NA | TRBV29-1 | CSVQIDRLGYTF | TGCAGCGTTCAAATAGACAGGCTTGGCTACACCTTC
NA | TRBJ1-6 | NA | TRBV15 | CATSREVLRSPLHF | TGTGCCACCAGCAGAGAGGTTCTCAGGTCACCCCTCCACTTT
NA | TRBJ1-6 | NA | TRBV5-1 | CASSTRSYNSPLHF | TGCGCCAGCAGCACTAGGTCCTATAATTCACCCCTCCACTTT
TRBD1 | TRBJ1-2 | NA | TRBV28 | CASSLGTGQYGYTF | TGTGCCAGCAGTTTGGGGACAGGGCAATATGGCTACACCTTC
TRBD2 | TRBJ2-5 | NA | TRBV6-5 | CASSFSGGGQETQYF | TGTGCCAGCAGTTTCAGCGGGGGCGGGCAAGAGACCCAGTACTTC
TRBD1 | TRBJ1-6 | NA | TRBV28 | CASKPLGGTGKNSPLHF | TGTGCCAGCAAACCCCTCGGCGGGACAGGGAAAAATTCACCCCTCCACTTT
NA | TRBJ2-7 | NA | TRBV11-2 | CASSLYALGASSYEQYF | TGTGCCAGCAGCTTATATGCACTGGGGGCGAGCTCCTACGAGCAGTACTTC
NA | TRBJ1-4 | NA | TRBV19 | CASSSPDRNEKLFF | TGTGCCAGTAGTTCCCCGGACAGAAATGAAAAACTGTTTTTT
NA | TRBJ2-7 | NA | TRBV11-2 | CASSLVFAAAYEQYF | TGTGCCAGCAGCTTAGTCTTTGCGGCGGCCTACGAGCAGTACTTC
NA | TRBJ2-1 | NA | TRBV20-1 | CSASPPQAEQFF | TGCAGTGCTAGTCCCCCCCAGGCTGAGCAGTTCTTC
TRBD1 | TRBJ1-6 | NA | TRBV7-2 | CASSLNRGRSPLHF | TGTGCCAGCAGCTTAAACAGGGGGAGGTCACCCCTCCACTTT
NA | TRBJ1-1 | NA | TRBV3-1/TRBV3-2 | CASSPNIIRSEAFF | TGTGCCAGCAGCCCCAACATAATACGTTCTGAAGCTTTCTTT
TRBD1 | TRBJ1-1 | NA | TRBV19 | CASRRGQVNTEAFF | TGTGCCAGTAGACGGGGACAGGTGAACACTGAAGCTTTCTTT
NA | TRBJ1-2 | NA | TRBV28 | CASSLRGGYTF | TGTGCCAGCAGCTTACGGGGAGGCTACACCTTC
NA | TRBJ1-3 | NA | TRBV5-4 | CASSRGLGNTIYF | TGTGCCAGCAGCCGAGGTCTGGGAAACACCATATATTTT
NA | TRBJ1-2 | NA | TRBV6-6 | CASSYRGKGDGYTF | TGTGCCAGCAGTTACCGCGGGAAGGGAGATGGCTACACCTTC
TRBD1 | TRBJ1-4 | NA | TRBV2 | CASSELGPVGQGHEKLFF | TGTGCCAGCAGTGAACTCGGACCGGTGGGACAGGGGCACGAAAAACTGTTTTTT
NA | TRBJ1-1 | NA | TRBV12-5 | CASGPRSTEAFF | TGTGCTAGTGGTCCAAGGTCGACAGAAGCTTTCTTT
TRBD1 | TRBJ1-5 | NA | TRBV19 | CASSMAVQGANQPQHF | TGTGCCAGTAGTATGGCAGTACAGGGGGCAAATCAGCCCCAGCATTTT
TRBD2 | TRBJ2-3 | NA | TRBV6-1 | CASSEWLSGTSTDTQYF | TGTGCCAGCAGTGAATGGTTGAGCGGGACTAGCACAGATACGCAGTATTTT